The entry that follows covers one TCR beta chain sequence. This clonotype was observed a handful of times. Its binding antigen is unknown. No qualities accompany the bases; no much larger clone lies one base away. At the junction V is shortened by 7 bases and J by 4 bases; bases outside the gene matches: 9. The germline V gene specifies SGHTA as CDR1 and FQGNSA as CDR2. CDR3 length: 14 amino acids, cysteine to phenylalanine. The CDR3 DNA has 42 bases and is translated from base 1. The data were taken from a study of T cells in Graves' hyperthyroidism and ophthalmopathy (dated by TCRdb to between 2019 and 2020). Looking at the study overall: Peripheral blood samples were taken at initial diagnosis, before any treatment was given. The approximately 98 discovery patients were randomly divided into training and test sets at a 7:3 ratio. A discovery cohort of about 96 patients, roughly 43 with Graves' ophthalmopathy and roughly 59 with stable Graves' hyperthyroidism, was used to find distinguishing TCR V-J signatures. After sampling, hyperthyroidism patients received methimazole starting at 30 mg daily, and ophthalmopathy patients received high-dose intravenous methylprednisolone. Thyroid tissue and blood T-cell repertoires from six Graves' hyperthyroidism patients were also compared in the study. The paper describes TCR Vbeta CDR3 sequencing of roughly 130 peripheral blood samples, made up of some 42 ophthalmopathy patients, some 76 hyperthyroidism patients and roughly 17 progressor patients. Whether ophthalmopathy could be predicted prospectively was tested in an independent validation cohort made up of about 20 hyperthyroidism patients plus 17 patients who later progressed to ophthalmopathy. What the research found in general, with its limitations: Most expanded thyroid clonotypes (frequency above 0.001) were also detected in blood, a finding suggesting that blood repertoires may reflect thyroid immune responses. A model built on a 13 V-J signature distinguished ophthalmopathy from stable hyperthyroidism, reaching around 88% sensitivity and under 84% specificity in cross-validation and 80%/75% in testing. Sample size was not statistically predetermined, and investigators were not blinded to group allocation. In validation, the model predicted progression to ophthalmopathy with roughly 66% sensitivity and 72.22% specificity, a median of around six months before onset.

The TCR beta CDR3 regions were amplified from the RNA transcripts. A first-round RT-PCR of the TCR CDR3 used the HTBI primer set with the Qiagen OneStep RT-PCR kit. Libraries were constructed in a second round of multiplex PCR, after which size selection and purification were carried out. Libraries were sequenced paired-end with 100 bp reads on an Illumina HiSeq2000. The paper's data handling went like this. SOAPnuke was used to process the raw data, with reads discarded if the reads contained adapters or uncalled bases, had a mean Phred below 15, or lacked an exact constant-primer or identifier match. High-quality paired reads were merged with COPE v1.2.5, and unique nucleotide sequences were defined as clonotypes. MiTCR v1.1 was used to align the clonotypes against IMGT TRBV, TRBD and TRBJ reference segments. Analysis was restricted to V-J combinations with a frequency above 0.0001, which covered just over 98% of repertoires. The TCS score was defined as the ratio of F50 (clonal expansion) to E x V (chaos), calculated using BLOSUM62-based TCRdist between CDR3 peptides within each V-J. Welch's t-statistics and random forest reduced fewer than 550 V-J features to about 12, which were used in a naive Bayes classifier (R e1071). The public sequencing data were trimmed at Q25 with fastp and processed into clonotypes with MiXCR by TCRdb, which kept only in-frame beta chains. Every entry covers one CDR3 protein and lists the most common genes and DNA from its rows. These V and J calls are TCRdb output, not the study's own analysis. The sample table lists a few hundred thousand distinct CDR3 sequences, roughly 14% of them with a count of one. Approximately 7.4% of the sample is in the top ten clones.

A patient counted as having stable Graves' hyperthyroidism if no progression to ophthalmopathy occurred over 18 months of follow-up. Hyperthyroidism patients were newly diagnosed, with disease duration under 2 months, and aged 18 to 65 years. Exclusion was applied to patients with uncontrolled infections, other autoimmune diseases, pregnancy or lactation. Diagnoses relied on clinical symptoms, serum thyroxine and TRAb, thyroid ultrasound and orbital computed tomography. Ficoll-Paque density gradient centrifugation was used to isolate PBMCs from around 10 ml of fresh peripheral blood. Trizol reagent was used to extract total RNA, and RNA quality was then checked on an Agilent 2100 Bioanalyzer.

The receptor was derived from a woman aged 25 to 39 with Graves' hyperthyroidism. Recombination connected TRBV7-2 to TRBJ1-1, and 7 bases in between align with TRBD1. The specimen sequenced was blood. The sequenced DNA: TGTGCCAGCACCGACGGCAGGGGGGGCACTGAAGCTTTCTTT. It specifies CASTDGRGGTEAFF.